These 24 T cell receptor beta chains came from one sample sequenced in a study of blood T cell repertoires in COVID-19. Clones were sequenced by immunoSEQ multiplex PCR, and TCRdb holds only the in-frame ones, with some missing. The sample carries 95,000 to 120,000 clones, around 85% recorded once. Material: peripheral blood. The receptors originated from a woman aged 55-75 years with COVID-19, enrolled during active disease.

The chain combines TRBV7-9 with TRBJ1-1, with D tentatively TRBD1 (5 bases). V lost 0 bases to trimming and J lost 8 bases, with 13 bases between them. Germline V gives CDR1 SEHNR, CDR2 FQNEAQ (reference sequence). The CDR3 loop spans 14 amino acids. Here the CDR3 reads CASSLANFRVEAFF. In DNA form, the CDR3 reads TGTGCCAGCAGCTTAGCAAACTTCAGGGTGGAAGCTTTCTTT.

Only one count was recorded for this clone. CDR3 DNA sequence: TGTGCCAGTAGTAACACGCAGGGGACGGCTGGAAACACCATATATTTT. Translating it yields CASSNTQGTAGNTIYF. V gene TRBV19 combines with J gene TRBJ1-3; D may be TRBD1 (6 bases). V lost 4 bases, J lost 2 bases, and 15 bases lay in between. The CDR3 sequence is 16 residues long. Per germline, CDR1 LNHDA and CDR2 SQIVND (reference sequence).

In nucleotides, the CDR3 is TGTGCCAGTAGCGGTGCGGGCGGCAATCAGCCCCAGCATTTT. Amino acids: CASSGAGGNQPQHF. This chain joins TRBV19 and TRBJ1-5; D gene uncertain. Trimming pared 6 bases from V and 2 bases from J, leaving 11 bases between. CDR3 length: 14 amino acids. CDR1 and CDR2 (germline): LNHDA, SQIVND (reference sequence).

CDR3 region: CASSYIGVANTEAFF. The CDR3 DNA follows: TGTGCCAGCAGTTACATCGGGGTGGCCAACACTGAAGCTTTCTTT. The chain carries TRBV6-5 and TRBJ1-1, with no clear D. Germline V lookup: CDR1 MNHEY, CDR2 SVGAGI. CDR3 length: 15 amino acids. Trimming cost V 2 bases and J 2 bases, with 12 bases left between them.

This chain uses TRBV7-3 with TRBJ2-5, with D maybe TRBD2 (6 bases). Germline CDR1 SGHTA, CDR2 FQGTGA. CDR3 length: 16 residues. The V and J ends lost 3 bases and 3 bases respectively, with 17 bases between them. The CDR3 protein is CASSFLPGTLKETQYF. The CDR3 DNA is TGTGCCAGCAGCTTTCTGCCAGGGACTCTCAAAGAGACCCAGTACTTC. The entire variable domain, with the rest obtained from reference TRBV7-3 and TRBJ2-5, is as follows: GAGVSQTPSNKVTEKGKYVELRCDPISGHTALYWYRQSLGQGPEFLIYFQGTGAADDSGLPNDRFFAVRPEGSVSTLKIQRTERGDSAVYLCASSFLPGTLKETQYFGPGTRLLVL.

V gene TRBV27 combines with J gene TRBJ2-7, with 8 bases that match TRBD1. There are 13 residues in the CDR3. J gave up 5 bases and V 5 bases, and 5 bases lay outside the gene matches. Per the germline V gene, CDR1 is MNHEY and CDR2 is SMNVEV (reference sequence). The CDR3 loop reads CASSPDRGDEQYF. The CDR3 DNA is TGTGCCAGCAGTCCCGACAGGGGCGACGAGCAGTACTTC.

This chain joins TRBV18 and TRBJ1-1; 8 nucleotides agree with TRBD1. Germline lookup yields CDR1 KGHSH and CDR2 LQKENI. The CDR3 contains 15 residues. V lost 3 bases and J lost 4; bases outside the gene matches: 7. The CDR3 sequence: CASSPPSTGGTEAFF. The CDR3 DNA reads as TGTGCCAGCTCACCGCCTTCTACAGGGGGCACTGAAGCTTTCTTT. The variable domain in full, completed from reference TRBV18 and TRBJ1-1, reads NAGVMQNPRHLVRRRGQEARLRCSPMKGHSHVYWYRQLPEEGLKFMVYLQKENIIDESGMPKERFSAEFPKEGPSILRIQQVVRGDSAAYFCASSPPSTGGTEAFFGQGTRLTVV.

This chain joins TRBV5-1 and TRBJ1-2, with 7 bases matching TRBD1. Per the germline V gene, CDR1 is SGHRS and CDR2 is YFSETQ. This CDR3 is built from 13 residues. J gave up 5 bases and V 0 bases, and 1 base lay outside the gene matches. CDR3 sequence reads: CASSLGTGYGYTF. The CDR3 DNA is TGCGCCAGCAGCTTGGGGACAGGTTATGGCTACACCTTC.

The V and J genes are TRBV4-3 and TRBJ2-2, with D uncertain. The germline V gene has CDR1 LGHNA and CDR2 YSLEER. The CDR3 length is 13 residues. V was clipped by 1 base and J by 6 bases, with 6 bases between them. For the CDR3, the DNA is TGCGCCAGCAGCCAAGTGGAGCCCGGGGAGCTGTTTTTT. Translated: CASSQVEPGELFF.

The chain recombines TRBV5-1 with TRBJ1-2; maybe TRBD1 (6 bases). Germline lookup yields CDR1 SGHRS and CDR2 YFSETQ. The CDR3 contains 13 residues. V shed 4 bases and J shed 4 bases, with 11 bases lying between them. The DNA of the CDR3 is TGCGCCAGCAGCCCGCAGGGGTTCTATGGCTACACCTTC. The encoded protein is CASSPQGFYGYTF.

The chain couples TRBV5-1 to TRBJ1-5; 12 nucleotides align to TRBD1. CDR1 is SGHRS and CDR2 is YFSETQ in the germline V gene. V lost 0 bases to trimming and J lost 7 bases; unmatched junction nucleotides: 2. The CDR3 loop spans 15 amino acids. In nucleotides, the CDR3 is TGCGCCAGCAGCTTGGAGGGACAGGGGGCACAGCCCCAGCATTTT. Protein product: CASSLEGQGAQPQHF.

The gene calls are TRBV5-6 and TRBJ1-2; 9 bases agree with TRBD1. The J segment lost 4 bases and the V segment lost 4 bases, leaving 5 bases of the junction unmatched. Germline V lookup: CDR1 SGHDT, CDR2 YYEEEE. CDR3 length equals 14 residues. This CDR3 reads CASSPGQGGYGYTF. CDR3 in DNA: TGTGCCAGCAGCCCGGGACAGGGCGGCTATGGCTACACCTTC.

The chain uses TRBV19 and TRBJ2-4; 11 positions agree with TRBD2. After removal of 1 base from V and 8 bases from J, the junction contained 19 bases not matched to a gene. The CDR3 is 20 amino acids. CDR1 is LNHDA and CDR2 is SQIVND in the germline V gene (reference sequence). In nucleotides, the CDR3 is TGTGCCAGTAGTATAGTAGCTAGCGGGGGGCCCGGTAGGCCTCAGGACATTCAGTACTTC. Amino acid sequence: CASSIVASGGPGRPQDIQYF.

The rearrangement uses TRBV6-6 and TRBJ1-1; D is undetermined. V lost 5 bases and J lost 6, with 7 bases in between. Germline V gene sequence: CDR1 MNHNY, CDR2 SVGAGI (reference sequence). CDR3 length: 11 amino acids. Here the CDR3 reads CASSSSSEAFF. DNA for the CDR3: TGTGCCAGCAGTAGCTCATCTGAAGCTTTCTTT.

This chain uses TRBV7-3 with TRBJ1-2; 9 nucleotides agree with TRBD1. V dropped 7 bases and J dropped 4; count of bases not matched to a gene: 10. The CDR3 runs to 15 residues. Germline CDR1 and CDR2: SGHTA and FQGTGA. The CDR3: CASTPSGTGLYGYTF. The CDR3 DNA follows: TGTGCCAGCACCCCAAGCGGGACAGGGCTCTATGGCTACACCTTC.

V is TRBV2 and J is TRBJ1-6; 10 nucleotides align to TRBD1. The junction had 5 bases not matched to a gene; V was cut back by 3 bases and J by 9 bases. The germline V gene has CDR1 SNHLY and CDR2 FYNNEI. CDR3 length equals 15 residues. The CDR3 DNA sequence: TGTGCCAGCAGTGAGACAGGGGGCATGAGTTCACCCCTCCACTTT. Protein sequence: CASSETGGMSSPLHF.

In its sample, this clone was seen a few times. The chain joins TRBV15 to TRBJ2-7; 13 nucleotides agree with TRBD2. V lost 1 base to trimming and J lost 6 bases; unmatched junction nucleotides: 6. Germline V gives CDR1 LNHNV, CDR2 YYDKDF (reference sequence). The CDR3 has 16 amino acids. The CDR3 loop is CATSRGLAGGGFEQYF. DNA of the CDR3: TGTGCCACCAGCAGAGGACTAGCGGGGGGTGGGTTCGAGCAGTACTTC.

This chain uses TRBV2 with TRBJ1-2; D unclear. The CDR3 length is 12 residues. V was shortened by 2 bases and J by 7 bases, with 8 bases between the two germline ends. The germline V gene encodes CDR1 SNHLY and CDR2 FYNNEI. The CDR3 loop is CASSEFEGGYTF. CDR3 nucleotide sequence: TGTGCCAGCAGTGAATTTGAGGGTGGCTACACCTTC.

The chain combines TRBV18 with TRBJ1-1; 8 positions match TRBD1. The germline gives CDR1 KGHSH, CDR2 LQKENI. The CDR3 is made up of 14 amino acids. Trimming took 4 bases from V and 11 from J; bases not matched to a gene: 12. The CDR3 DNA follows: TGTGCCAGCTCACTTGGGACAGGCCGGAGGGTGGCTTTCTTT. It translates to CASSLGTGRRVAFF.

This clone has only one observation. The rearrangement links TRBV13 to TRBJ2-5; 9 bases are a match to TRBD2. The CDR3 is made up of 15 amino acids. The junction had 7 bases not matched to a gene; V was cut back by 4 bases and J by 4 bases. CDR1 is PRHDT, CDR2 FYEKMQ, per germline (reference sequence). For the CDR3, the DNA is TGTGCCAGCAGCTCGAGCGGGGGGATTTTAGAGACCCAGTACTTC. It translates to CASSSSGGILETQYF.

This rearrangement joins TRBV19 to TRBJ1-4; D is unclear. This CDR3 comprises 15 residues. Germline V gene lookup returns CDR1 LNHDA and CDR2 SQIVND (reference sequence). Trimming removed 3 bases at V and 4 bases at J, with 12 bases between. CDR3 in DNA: TGTGCCAGTAGTATGGGTGGGAGTAGTAATGAAAAACTGTTTTTT. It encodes CASSMGGSSNEKLFF.

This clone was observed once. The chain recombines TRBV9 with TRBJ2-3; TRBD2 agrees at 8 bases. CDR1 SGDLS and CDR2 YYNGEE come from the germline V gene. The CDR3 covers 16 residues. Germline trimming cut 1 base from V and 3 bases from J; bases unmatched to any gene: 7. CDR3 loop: CASSVIAGGLTDTQYF. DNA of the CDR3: TGTGCCAGCAGCGTAATTGCGGGGGGCCTTACAGATACGCAGTATTTT.

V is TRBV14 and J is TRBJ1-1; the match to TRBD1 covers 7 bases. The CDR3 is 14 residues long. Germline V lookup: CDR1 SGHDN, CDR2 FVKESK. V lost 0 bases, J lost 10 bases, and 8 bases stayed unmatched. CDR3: CASSQEGLTGRAFF. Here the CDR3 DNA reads TGTGCCAGCAGCCAAGAGGGTTTGACAGGGAGAGCTTTCTTT.

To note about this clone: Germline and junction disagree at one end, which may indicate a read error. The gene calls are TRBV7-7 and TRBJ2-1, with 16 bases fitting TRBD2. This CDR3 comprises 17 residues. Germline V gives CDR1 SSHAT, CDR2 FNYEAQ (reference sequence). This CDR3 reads CASSHGTSGGAGNEQFF. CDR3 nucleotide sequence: TGTGCTAGCAGCCACGGGACTAGCGGGGGGGCCGGCAATGAGCAGTTCTTC.